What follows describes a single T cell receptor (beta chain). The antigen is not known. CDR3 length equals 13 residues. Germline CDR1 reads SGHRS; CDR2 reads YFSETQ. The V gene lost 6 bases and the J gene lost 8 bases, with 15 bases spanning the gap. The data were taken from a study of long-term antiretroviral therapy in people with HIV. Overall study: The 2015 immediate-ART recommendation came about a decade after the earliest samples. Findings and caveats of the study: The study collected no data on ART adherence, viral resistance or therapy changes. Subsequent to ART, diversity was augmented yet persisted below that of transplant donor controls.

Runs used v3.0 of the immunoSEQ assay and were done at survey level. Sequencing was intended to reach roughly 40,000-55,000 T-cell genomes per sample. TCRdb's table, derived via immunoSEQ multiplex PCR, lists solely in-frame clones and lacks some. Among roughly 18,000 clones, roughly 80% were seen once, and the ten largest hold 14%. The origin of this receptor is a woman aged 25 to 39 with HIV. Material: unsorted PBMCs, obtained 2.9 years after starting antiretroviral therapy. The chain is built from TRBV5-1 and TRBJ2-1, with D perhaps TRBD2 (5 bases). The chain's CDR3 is CASTENGRDEQFF. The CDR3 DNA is TGCGCCAGCACTGAGAACGGGCGGGATGAGCAGTTCTTC.